Described below is a single TCR beta chain sequence and its context. The antigen remains unidentified. This record belongs to a study of T cell responses to AZD1222 COVID-19 vaccine. The wider study: Analysis merged second doses at about 4 or about 12 weeks.

Study-wide results and limits: Dominant CD4 TCR responses targeted spike regions 160-218 and 743-854.

Here immunoSEQ multiplex PCR was the method, and the copy in TCRdb shows in-frame clones only, minus some. Found here are about 110,000 clones, 88% of them singletons; the top ten hold 1.5% to 2%. This sequence originates from an adult in good health. This sample comprised peripheral blood, obtained on day 0 of AZD1222 vaccination.

The CDR3 nucleotides read TGCAGCGTTGGAGGGGACAGCTACAATCAGCCCCAGCATTTT. Translated: CSVGGDSYNQPQHF. This chain joins TRBV29-1 and TRBJ1-5, with 7 positions matching TRBD1. The germline V gene encodes CDR1 SQVTM and CDR2 ANQGSEA. There are 14 residues in the CDR3. After removal of 4 bases from V and 3 bases from J, the junction contained 6 bases not matched to a gene.